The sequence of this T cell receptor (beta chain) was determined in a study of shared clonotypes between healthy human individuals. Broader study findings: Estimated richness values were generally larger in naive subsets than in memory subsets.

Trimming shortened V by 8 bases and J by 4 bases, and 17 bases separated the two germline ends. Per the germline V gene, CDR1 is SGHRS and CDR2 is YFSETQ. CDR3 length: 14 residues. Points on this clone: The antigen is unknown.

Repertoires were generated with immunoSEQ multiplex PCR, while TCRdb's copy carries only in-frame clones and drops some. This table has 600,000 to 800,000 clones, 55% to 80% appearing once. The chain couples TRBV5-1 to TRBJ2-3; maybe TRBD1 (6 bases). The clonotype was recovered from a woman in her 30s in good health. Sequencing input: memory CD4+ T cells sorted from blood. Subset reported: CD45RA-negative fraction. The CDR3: CASDKGETADTQYF. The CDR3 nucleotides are TGCGCCAGTGACAAGGGGGAGACGGCAGATACGCAGTATTTT.